Listed below are T cell receptor beta chains from one sample, sequenced in a study of shared clonotypes between healthy human individuals. Only in-frame clones appear in the TCRdb table, and some are missing; sequencing was by immunoSEQ multiplex PCR. Of hundreds of thousands of clones detected, roughly 97% appear once; the ten largest clones hold 0.057%. The sequenced material came from naive CD4+ T cells sorted from blood. Receptor source: a woman in her twenties or thirties in good health. CDR3s include the opening cysteine and the closing phenylalanine or tryptophan. A D gene is named only where the DNA matches it firmly. Clone size, where shown, is once, few, many, or a class for clones that have expanded.

abundance | j_gene | v_gene | d_gene | CDR3nt | CDR3aa
. | TRBJ1-3 | TRBV15 | TRBD1 | TGTGCCACCCGGACAGGGGGATTGACTGGAAACACCATATATTTT | CATRTGGLTGNTIYF
. | TRBJ2-1 | TRBV10-3 | TRBD2 | TGTGCCACTGGGACTAGCGGAGGGAATGAGCAGTTCTTC | CATGTSGGNEQFF
. | TRBJ1-4 | TRBV28 | . | TGTGCCAGCTGGGCTAATGAAAAACTGTTTTTT | CASWANEKLFF
once | TRBJ1-4 | TRBV4-2 | TRBD1 | TGTGCCAGCAGCCAGCCGGGACAGACCGAAAAACTGTTTTTT | CASSQPGQTEKLFF
. | TRBJ2-7 | TRBV7-9 | . | TGTGCCAGCAGCTTACCGGCAGGGGGGACGGACGAGCAGTACTTC | CASSLPAGGTDEQYF
. | TRBJ2-1 | TRBV27 | . | TGTGCCAGCAGTTATACTAGGGGTGCCCGGAATGAGCAGTTCTTC | CASSYTRGARNEQFF
once | TRBJ1-3 | TRBV19 | . | TGTGCCAGTAATGGGGGGTCCGCCCGGAACACCATATATTTT | CASNGGSARNTIYF
. | TRBJ2-7 | TRBV6-5 | TRBD1 | TGTGCCAGCAGTTTGGACAGGGCCGGGGGTAACGAGCAGTACTTC | CASSLDRAGGNEQYF
. | TRBJ2-7 | TRBV21-1 | . | TGTGCCAGCAGCAAATGGGCGGGACACCCTTCCTACGAGCAGTACTTC | CASSKWAGHPSYEQYF
. | TRBJ2-5 | TRBV19 | TRBD1 | TGTGCCAGTAGTACCGGACAGGGCGTGGAGACCCAGTACTTC | CASSTGQGVETQYF
. | TRBJ2-1 | TRBV7-9 | TRBD2 | TGTGCCAGCAGCTTAGTACTAGCGGGAGCGGATGAGCAGTTCTTC | CASSLVLAGADEQFF
. | TRBJ2-7 | TRBV6-1 | TRBD1 | TGTGCCAAGCCGGGACAGGGGACCTACGAGCAGTACTTC | CAKPGQGTYEQYF
. | TRBJ2-5 | TRBV18 | TRBD2 | TGTGCCAGCTCACCACCGGGACGGGGGGAAGAGACCCAGTACTTC | CASSPPGRGEETQYF
. | TRBJ1-4 | TRBV7-8 | . | TGTGCCAGCAGCTTAGCGACGTATGAAAAACTGTTTTTT | CASSLATYEKLFF
once | TRBJ2-7 | TRBV10-3 | . | TGTGCCATCAGTGAGTCGGACGGCTACGAGCAGTACTTC | CAISESDGYEQYF
. | TRBJ1-1 | TRBV28 | . | TGTGCCAGCAGCCCCGCGGCGGGGCTGAACACTGAAGCTTTCTTT | CASSPAAGLNTEAFF
. | TRBJ1-1 | TRBV9 | TRBD1 | TGTGCCAGCAGTAAAGGACAGGCGAACACTGAAGCTTTCTTT | CASSKGQANTEAFF